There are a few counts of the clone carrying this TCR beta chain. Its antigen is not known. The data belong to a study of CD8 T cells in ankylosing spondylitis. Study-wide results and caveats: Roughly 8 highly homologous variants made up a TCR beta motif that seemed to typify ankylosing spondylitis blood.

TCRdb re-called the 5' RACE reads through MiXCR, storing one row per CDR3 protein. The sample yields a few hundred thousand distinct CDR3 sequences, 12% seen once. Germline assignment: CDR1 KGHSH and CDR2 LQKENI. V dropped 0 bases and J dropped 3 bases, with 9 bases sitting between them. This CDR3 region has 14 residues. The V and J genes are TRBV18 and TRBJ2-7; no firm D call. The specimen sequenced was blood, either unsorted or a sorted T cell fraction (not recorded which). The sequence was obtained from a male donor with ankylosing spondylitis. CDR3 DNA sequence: TGTGCCAGCTCACCACCTGGCAGAGACTACGAGCAGTACTTC. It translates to CASSPPGRDYEQYF.